This note documents a single T cell receptor (beta chain) sequence. The data belong to a study of blood T cell repertoires in COVID-19. Overall study context: Material from acute and convalescent COVID-19 was sourced from the United States, Italy and Spain.

How the authors handled the data: The assay estimated nucleated cells by amplifying reference gene primers. Sequencing used immunoSEQ multiplex PCR; TCRdb keeps in-frame clones, though not all of them. V and J calls and clone size are copied from that table; D and trimming were computed from the DNA. Altogether some 200,000 clones are present, 84% being singletons, with the ten largest covering more than 4.5%. What was sequenced was peripheral blood. This TCR derives from a woman aged 55-75 years who had recovered from COVID-19.

CDR3 in DNA: TGTGCCAGCAGTTTACAGTTCGACGGGACAGCTACCTACGAGCAGTACTTC. Translated, it gives CASSLQFDGTATYEQYF. The V call is TRBV6-2 or TRBV6-3, the J call TRBJ2-7; 7 bases agree with TRBD1. Germline trimming cut 4 bases from V and 2 bases from J; bases unmatched to any gene: 14. Per germline, CDR1 MNHEY and CDR2 SVGEGT. The CDR3 has 17 amino acids.